The rows below give T cell receptor beta chains drawn from one sample of a study of blood T cell repertoires in COVID-19. TCRdb's table, derived via immunoSEQ multiplex PCR, lists solely in-frame clones and lacks some. The data contain 150,000 to 200,000 clones, around nine tenths of them seen just once; the ten biggest clones take up 4.4%. Sequenced sample: peripheral blood. Receptors were obtained from a human donor in a cohort sampled during active COVID-19. CDR3s include the opening cysteine and the closing phenylalanine or tryptophan. The D gene is left open where the match is weak. Not all rows give a size; the values are once, few, many and, for expanded clones, a class.

>.|TRBJ2-7|.|TRBV29-1
TGCAGCGTTGCCGACAGCTACCACTACGAGCAGTACTTC
CSVADSYHYEQYF
>.|TRBJ2-1|.|TRBV18
TGTGCCAGCTCACCCCCTTCCGGGACTCACAATGAGCAGTTCTTC
CASSPPSGTHNEQFF
>TRBD2|TRBJ2-1|once|TRBV27
TGTGCCAGCGGCCCCGGGACTAGCGGGAGTCATGAGCAGTTCTTC
CASGPGTSGSHEQFF
>.|TRBJ2-7|once|TRBV5-1
TGCGCCAGCAGCTTGGGGCCGGGACATGTCCTCGAGCAGTACTTC
CASSLGPGHVLEQYF
>TRBD1|TRBJ1-2|.|TRBV19
TGTGCCACGAGGGACAGGGGGTCGTACACCTTC
CATRDRGSYTF
>TRBD1|TRBJ2-1|.|TRBV28
TGTGCCAGCAGGATGGACAGGGGCGGTGAGCAGTTCTTC
CASRMDRGGEQFF
>TRBD1|TRBJ2-1|once|TRBV9
TGTGCCAGCAGCGTAGTGGGACAGGCTTACAATGAGCAGTTCTTC
CASSVVGQAYNEQFF
>.|TRBJ2-7|.|TRBV21-1
TGTGCCAGCAGCCTACAACTAGCGGGGGTTTGCTCCTACGAGCAGTACTTC
CASSLQLAGVCSYEQYF
>TRBD1|TRBJ1-1|.|TRBV5-4
TGTGCCAGCAGCTTGGATAGGAGGGGGCAAGCTTTCTTT
CASSLDRRGQAFF
>TRBD1|TRBJ2-7|.|TRBV6-5
TGTGCCAGCATCAAGGGGAGACAGGGAGCTCACGAGCAGTACTTC
CASIKGRQGAHEQYF
>TRBD2|TRBJ2-5|.|TRBV3-1/TRBV3-2
TGTGCCAGCAGCCGGGAGGGGCTACGAGAGACCCAGTACTTC
CASSREGLRETQYF
>TRBD2|TRBJ2-5|.|TRBV5-1
TGCGCCAGCAGCTTGGTGGGTAGCGGGAGGGCCCAAGAGACCCAGTACTTC
CASSLVGSGRAQETQYF
>TRBD2|TRBJ2-7|.|TRBV15
TGTGCCACCAGCAGAGGGGGACTAGCGGGAAAGCAGTACTTC
CATSRGGLAGKQYF
>.|TRBJ2-1|.|TRBV7-6
TGTGCCAGCAGCTTCCAACTAGACGGCGAGCAGTTCTTC
CASSFQLDGEQFF
>.|TRBJ2-3|.|TRBV13
TGTGCCAGCAGCTACACACAGGGAAAACTTAGCACAGATACGCAGTATTTT
CASSYTQGKLSTDTQYF
>.|TRBJ1-2|.|TRBV20-1
TGCAGTGCTGGACAGTATGGCTACACCTTC
CSAGQYGYTF
>TRBD1|TRBJ1-4|once|TRBV11-2
TGTGCCAGCAGCCAACAGGGGGCCAGGGCAACTAATGAAAAACTGTTTTTT
CASSQQGARATNEKLFF
>TRBD2|TRBJ2-1|.|TRBV5-1
TGCGCCAGCAAGGCTAGCGGGGAACCCTACAATGAGCAGTTCTTC
CASKASGEPYNEQFF
>TRBD1|TRBJ1-2|.|TRBV19
TGTGCCAGTAGTATATTTGGTTGGCAGGGGGTCTACACCTTC
CASSIFGWQGVYTF
>.|TRBJ2-3|.|TRBV7-9
TGTGCCAGCAGCTTAGCGGGGGGAAGCACAGATACGCAGTATTTT
CASSLAGGSTDTQYF
>TRBD1|TRBJ2-5|once|TRBV18
TGTGCCAGCTCACCAACCGGGACAGAACAAGAGACCCAGTACTTC
CASSPTGTEQETQYF
>.|TRBJ2-1|.|TRBV2
TGTGCCAGCACCGTCTACAATGAGCAGTTCTTC
CASTVYNEQFF
>TRBD1|TRBJ1-3|once|TRBV7-6
TGTGCCAGCAGCTATGGACAGGGTACTGGAAACACCATATATTTT
CASSYGQGTGNTIYF
>.|TRBJ2-7|.|TRBV19
TGTGCCAGTAGTACCGGGCCGGCAGGGAATAGGTACGAGCAGTACTTC
CASSTGPAGNRYEQYF
>TRBD1|TRBJ1-5|.|TRBV4-3
TGCGCCAGCGGGACAGGGCAAGGGCAGCCCCAGCATTTT
CASGTGQGQPQHF
>.|TRBJ2-2|.|TRBV5-4
TGTGCCAGCAGCCTGAGTTGGGGGGCGAACACCGGGGAGCTGTTTTTT
CASSLSWGANTGELFF
>TRBD2|TRBJ2-1|.|TRBV5-1
TGCGCCAGCAGCTTGTCCCCAACTAGCGGGAGGGGCAATGAGCAGTTCTTC
CASSLSPTSGRGNEQFF
>TRBD2|TRBJ2-4|.|TRBV19
TGTGCCAGTAGTATGCGGGGGGCTGAAGCCAAAAACATTCAGTACTTC
CASSMRGAEAKNIQYF
>.|TRBJ2-5|once|TRBV15
TGTGCCACCAGCAGATACACAGGGCCCCAAGAGACCCAGTACTTC
CATSRYTGPQETQYF
>TRBD1|TRBJ1-3|.|TRBV4-3
TGCGCCAGCAGCCAAGATTGGGACAGGGCTGGAAACACCATATATTTT
CASSQDWDRAGNTIYF
>TRBD2|TRBJ2-1|.|TRBV10-2
TGCGCCAGCACCGTCCCAAGGACTAGCTCCTACAATGAGCAGTTCTTC
CASTVPRTSSYNEQFF
>.|TRBJ1-1|.|TRBV4-3
TGCGCCAGCAGCCAAATGCGGGGTGGAGAGAACACTGAAGCTTTCTTT
CASSQMRGGENTEAFF